The text below deals with one T cell receptor beta chain. This entry comes from a study of blood T cell repertoires in COVID-19. The data were produced by immunoSEQ multiplex PCR, yet TCRdb's version contains in-frame clones alone and is incomplete. The sample carries roughly 340,000 clones, around 91% recorded once. The V gene end was trimmed by 6 bases and the J gene end by 7 bases; junction bases not matched to a gene: 6. Germline CDR1 reads MDHEN; CDR2 reads SYDVKM. There are 13 residues in the CDR3. The chain employs TRBV28 and TRBJ1-5; 7 bases are a match to TRBD1. This clonotype originated in a man aged 18 to 30 who had recovered from COVID-19. The source material was PBMCs or T cells enriched from blood (not recorded which). The DNA for the CDR3 is TGTGCCAGCAGACACAGGGGAGACCAGCCCCAGCATTTT. This encodes CASRHRGDQPQHF.